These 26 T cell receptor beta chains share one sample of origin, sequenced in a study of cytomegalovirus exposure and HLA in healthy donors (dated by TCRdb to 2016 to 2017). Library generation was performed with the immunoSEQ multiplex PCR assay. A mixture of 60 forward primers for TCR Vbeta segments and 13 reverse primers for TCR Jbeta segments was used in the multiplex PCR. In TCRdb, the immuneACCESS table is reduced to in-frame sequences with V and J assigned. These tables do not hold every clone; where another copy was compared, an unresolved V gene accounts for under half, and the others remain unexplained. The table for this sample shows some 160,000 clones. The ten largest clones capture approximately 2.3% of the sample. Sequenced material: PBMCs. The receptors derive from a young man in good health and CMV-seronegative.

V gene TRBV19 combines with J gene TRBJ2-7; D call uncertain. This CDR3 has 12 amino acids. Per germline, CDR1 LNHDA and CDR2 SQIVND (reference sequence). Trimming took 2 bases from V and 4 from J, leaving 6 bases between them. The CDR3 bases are TGTGCCAGTAGTATAATCGGGTACGAGCAGTACTTC. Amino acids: CASSIIGYEQYF.

The CDR3 loop reads CASSEGGGSQPQHF. CDR3 nucleotide sequence: TGTGCCAGCAGTGAAGGGGGAGGAAGTCAGCCCCAGCATTTT. The chain has TRBV6-1 and TRBJ1-5; the D is unclear. Germline lookup yields CDR1 MNHNS and CDR2 SASEGT. The CDR3 runs to 14 residues. V was shortened by 1 base and J by 6 bases, with 10 bases between the two germline ends.

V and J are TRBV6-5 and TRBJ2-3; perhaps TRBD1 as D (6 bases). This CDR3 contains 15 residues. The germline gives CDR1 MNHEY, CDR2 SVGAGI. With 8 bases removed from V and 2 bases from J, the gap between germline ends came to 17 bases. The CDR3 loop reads CASATGALLTDTQYF. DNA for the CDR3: TGTGCCAGCGCGACAGGAGCACTACTCACAGATACGCAGTATTTT.

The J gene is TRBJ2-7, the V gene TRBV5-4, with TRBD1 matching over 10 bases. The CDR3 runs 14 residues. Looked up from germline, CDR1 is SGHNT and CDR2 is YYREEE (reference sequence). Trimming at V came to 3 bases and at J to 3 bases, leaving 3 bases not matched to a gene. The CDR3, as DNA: TGTGCCAGCAGCTCCCGGGACAGGGGCTACGAGCAGTACTTC. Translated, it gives CASSSRDRGYEQYF.

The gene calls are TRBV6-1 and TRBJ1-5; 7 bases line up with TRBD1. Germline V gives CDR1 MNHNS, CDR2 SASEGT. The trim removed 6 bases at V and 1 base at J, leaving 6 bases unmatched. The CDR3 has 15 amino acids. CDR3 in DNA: TGTGCCAGCAGCCCGGGACAGATAAGCAATCAGCCCCAGCATTTT. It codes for CASSPGQISNQPQHF.

Here the CDR3 DNA reads TGTGCCAGCAGGGACGAGGGGGTCTATGGCTACACCTTC. Its protein is CASRDEGVYGYTF. The chain combines TRBV2 with TRBJ1-2; possible D gene TRBD1, 6 bases. V dropped 6 bases and J dropped 4 bases, with 12 bases sitting between them. Germline CDR1 SNHLY, CDR2 FYNNEI. This CDR3 contains 13 residues. The complete variable domain, with remaining parts taken from reference TRBV2 and TRBJ1-2, reads EPEVTQTPSHQVTQMGQEVILRCVPISNHLYFYWYRQILGQKVEFLVSFYNNEISEKSEIFDDQFSVERPDGSNFTLKIRSTKLEDSAMYFCASRDEGVYGYTFGSGTRLTVV.

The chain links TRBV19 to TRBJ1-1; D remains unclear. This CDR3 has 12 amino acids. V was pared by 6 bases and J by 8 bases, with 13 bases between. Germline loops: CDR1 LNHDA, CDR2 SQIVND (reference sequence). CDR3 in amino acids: CASSPGGEEAFF. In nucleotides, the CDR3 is TGTGCCAGTAGCCCGGGAGGTGAGGAAGCTTTCTTT.

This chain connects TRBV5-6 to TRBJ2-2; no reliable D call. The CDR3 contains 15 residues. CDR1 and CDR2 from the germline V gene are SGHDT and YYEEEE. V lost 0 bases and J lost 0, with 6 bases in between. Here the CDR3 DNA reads TGTGCCAGCAGCTTGGTGGGCGCGAACACCGGGGAGCTGTTTTTT. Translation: CASSLVGANTGELFF.

The CDR3 protein is CASSPMALTGELFF. The CDR3 DNA is TGCGCCAGCAGCCCGATGGCCCTCACCGGGGAGCTGTTTTTT. V is TRBV5-1 and J is TRBJ2-2; D gene unclear. This CDR3 region has 14 residues. Per the germline V gene, CDR1 is SGHRS and CDR2 is YFSETQ. V was trimmed by 4 bases and J by 4 bases, leaving 11 bases between them.

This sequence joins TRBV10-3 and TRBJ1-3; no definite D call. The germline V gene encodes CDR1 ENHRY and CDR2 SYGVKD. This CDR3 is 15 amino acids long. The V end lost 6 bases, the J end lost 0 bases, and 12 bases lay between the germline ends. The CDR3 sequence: CAIRQLSSSGNTIYF. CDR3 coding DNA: TGTGCCATCAGACAATTATCAAGCTCTGGAAACACCATATATTTT.

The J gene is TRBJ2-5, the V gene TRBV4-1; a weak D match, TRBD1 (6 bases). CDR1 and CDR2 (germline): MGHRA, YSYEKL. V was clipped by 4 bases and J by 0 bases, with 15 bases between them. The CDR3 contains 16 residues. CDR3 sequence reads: CASSRVSTGNQETQYF. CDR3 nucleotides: TGCGCCAGCAGCCGAGTTTCAACAGGGAACCAAGAGACCCAGTACTTC.

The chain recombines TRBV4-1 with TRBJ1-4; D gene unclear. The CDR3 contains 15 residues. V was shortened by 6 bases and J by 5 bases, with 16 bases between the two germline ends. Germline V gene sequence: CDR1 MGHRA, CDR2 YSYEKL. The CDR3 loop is CASRIQFALNEKLFF. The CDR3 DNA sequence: TGCGCCAGCAGAATACAGTTTGCGCTAAATGAAAAACTGTTTTTT.

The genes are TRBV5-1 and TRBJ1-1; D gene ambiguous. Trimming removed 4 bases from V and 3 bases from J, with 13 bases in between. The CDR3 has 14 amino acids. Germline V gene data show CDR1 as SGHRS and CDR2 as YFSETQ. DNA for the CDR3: TGCGCCAGCAGCCCGGGAAGTGGGGACACTGAAGCTTTCTTT. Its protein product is CASSPGSGDTEAFF.

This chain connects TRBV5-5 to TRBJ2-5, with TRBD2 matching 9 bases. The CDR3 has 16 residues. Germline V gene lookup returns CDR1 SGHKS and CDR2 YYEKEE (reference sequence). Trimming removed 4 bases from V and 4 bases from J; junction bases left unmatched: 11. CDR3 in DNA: TGTGCCAGCAGCGGCCTGGGCGGGAGGGGCGGAGAGACCCAGTACTTC. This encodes CASSGLGGRGGETQYF.

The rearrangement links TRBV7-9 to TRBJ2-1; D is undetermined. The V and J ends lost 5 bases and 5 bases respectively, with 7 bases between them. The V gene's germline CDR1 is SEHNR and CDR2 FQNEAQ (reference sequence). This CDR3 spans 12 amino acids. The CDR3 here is CASSPEDNEQFF. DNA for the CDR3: TGTGCCAGCAGCCCAGAGGACAATGAGCAGTTCTTC. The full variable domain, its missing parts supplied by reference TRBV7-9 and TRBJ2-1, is DTGVSQNPRHKITKRGQNVTFRCDPISEHNRLYWYRQTLGQGPEFLTYFQNEAQLEKSRLLSDRFSAERPKGSFSTLEIQRTEQGDSAMYLCASSPEDNEQFFGPGTRLTVL.

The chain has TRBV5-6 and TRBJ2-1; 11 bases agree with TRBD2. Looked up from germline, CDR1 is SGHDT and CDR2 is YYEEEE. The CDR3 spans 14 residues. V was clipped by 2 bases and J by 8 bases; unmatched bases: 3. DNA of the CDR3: TGTGCCAGCAGCTTTGGTAGCGGGAGGGATGAGCAGTTCTTC. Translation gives CASSFGSGRDEQFF.

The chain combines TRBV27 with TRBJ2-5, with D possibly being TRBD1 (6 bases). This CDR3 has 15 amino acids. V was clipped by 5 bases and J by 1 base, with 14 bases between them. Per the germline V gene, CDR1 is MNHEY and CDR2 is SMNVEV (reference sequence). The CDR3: CASSILGTTQETQYF. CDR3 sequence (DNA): TGTGCCAGCAGTATACTTGGGACAACCCAAGAGACCCAGTACTTC.

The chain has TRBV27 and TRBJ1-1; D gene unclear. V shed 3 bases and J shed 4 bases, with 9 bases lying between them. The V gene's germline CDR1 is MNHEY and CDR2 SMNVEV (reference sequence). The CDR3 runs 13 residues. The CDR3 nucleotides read TGTGCCAGCAGTTTTCGGTTTAGCACTGAAGCTTTCTTT. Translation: CASSFRFSTEAFF.

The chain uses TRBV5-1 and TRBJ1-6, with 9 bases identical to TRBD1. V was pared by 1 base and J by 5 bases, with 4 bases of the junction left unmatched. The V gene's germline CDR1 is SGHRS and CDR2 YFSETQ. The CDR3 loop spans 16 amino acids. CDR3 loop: CASSLTDRGNNSPLHF. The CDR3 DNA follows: TGCGCCAGCAGCTTGACGGACAGGGGTAATAATTCACCCCTCCACTTT.

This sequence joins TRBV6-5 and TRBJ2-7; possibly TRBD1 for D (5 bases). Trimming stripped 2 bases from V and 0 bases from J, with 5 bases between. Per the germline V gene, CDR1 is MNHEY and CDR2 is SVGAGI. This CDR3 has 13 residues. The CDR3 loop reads CASSYDSSYEQYF. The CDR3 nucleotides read TGTGCCAGCAGTTACGACAGCTCCTACGAGCAGTACTTC.

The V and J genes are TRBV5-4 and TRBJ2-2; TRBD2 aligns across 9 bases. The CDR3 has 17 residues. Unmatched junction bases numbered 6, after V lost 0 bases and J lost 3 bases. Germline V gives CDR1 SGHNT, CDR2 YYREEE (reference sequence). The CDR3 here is CASSLGGLAGDTGELFF. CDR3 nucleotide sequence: TGTGCCAGCAGCTTGGGGGGGTTAGCGGGAGACACCGGGGAGCTGTTTTTT.

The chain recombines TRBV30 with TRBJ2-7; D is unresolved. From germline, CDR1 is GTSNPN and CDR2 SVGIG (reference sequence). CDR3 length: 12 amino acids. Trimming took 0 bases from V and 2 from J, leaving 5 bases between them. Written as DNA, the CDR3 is TGTGCCTGGAGTGTATTAGCCTACGAGCAGTACTTC. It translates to CAWSVLAYEQYF.

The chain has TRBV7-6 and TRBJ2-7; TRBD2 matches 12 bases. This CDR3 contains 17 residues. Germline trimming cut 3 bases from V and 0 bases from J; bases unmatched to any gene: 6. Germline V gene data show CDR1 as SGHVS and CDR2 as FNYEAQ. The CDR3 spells CASSLSRTSGDSYEQYF. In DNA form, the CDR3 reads TGTGCCAGCAGCTTGTCCAGGACTAGCGGGGACTCCTACGAGCAGTACTTC.

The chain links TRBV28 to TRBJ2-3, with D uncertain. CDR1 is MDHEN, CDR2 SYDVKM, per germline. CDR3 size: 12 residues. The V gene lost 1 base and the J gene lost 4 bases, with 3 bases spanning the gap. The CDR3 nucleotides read TGTGCCAGCAGTTTATCCGCAGATACGCAGTATTTT. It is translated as CASSLSADTQYF.

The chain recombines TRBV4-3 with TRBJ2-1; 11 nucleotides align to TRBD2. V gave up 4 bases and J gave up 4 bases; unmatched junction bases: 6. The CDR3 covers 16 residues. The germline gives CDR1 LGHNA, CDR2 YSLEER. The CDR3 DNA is TGCGCCAGCAGCCCTGGGACTAGCGGAAAATACAATGAGCAGTTCTTC. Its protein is CASSPGTSGKYNEQFF.

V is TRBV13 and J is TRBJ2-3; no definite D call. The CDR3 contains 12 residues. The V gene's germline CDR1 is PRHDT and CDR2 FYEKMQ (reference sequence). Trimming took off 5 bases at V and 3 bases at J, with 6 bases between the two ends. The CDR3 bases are TGTGCCAGCAGCCAGGAAACAGATACGCAGTATTTT. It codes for CASSQETDTQYF.